This T cell receptor beta chain was documented in a study of T cell therapy after organ transplantation. Study background: Of roughly 10 patients, eight responded clinically and two did not.

Repertoires were generated with immunoSEQ multiplex PCR, while TCRdb's copy carries only in-frame clones and drops some. This sample has about 50,000 clones, with around 93% found just once. The trim removed 4 bases at V and 0 bases at J, leaving 4 bases unmatched. CDR3 length: 15 residues. Germline loops: CDR1 LGHNA, CDR2 YSLEER. As regards this clone: The antigen is undetermined.

The genes are TRBV4-3 and TRBJ2-3; 7 positions match TRBD1. The sequencing here drew on CD8+ T cells from blood, taken before autologous CMV-specific T cell therapy. The receptor was isolated from a human patient who had received a solid organ transplant and had CMV disease. The CDR3 DNA follows: TGCGCCAGCAGCCCCGACAGGGAAAGCACAGATACGCAGTATTTT. It yields the protein CASSPDRESTDTQYF.